Following are 24 T cell receptor beta chains from one sample sequenced in a study of blood T cell repertoires in COVID-19. The table came from immunoSEQ multiplex PCR; TCRdb's copy has only in-frame clones and leaves some out. The sample consists of some 31,000 clones, roughly 85% of them appearing once. Sequenced material: peripheral blood. Every receptor here comes from a man older than 75 with active COVID-19.

This sequence joins TRBV19 and TRBJ2-1; 10 nucleotides align to TRBD2. CDR1 and CDR2 from the germline V gene are LNHDA and SQIVND (reference sequence). The V segment lost 5 bases and the J segment 9 bases; nucleotides outside the gene matches: 4. This CDR3 spans 13 amino acids. The CDR3 DNA is TGTGCCAGTAGTCTCCGACTAGCGGGTGAGCAGTTCTTC. Translation: CASSLRLAGEQFF.

V is TRBV5-4 and J is TRBJ1-1; D call uncertain. Trimming shortened V by 2 bases and J by 1 base, and 9 bases separated the two germline ends. The germline gives CDR1 SGHNT, CDR2 YYREEE (reference sequence). This CDR3 is built from 14 residues. In nucleotides, the CDR3 is TGTGCCAGCAGCTTCATGTCAGAGAACACTGAAGCTTTCTTT. It translates to CASSFMSENTEAFF.

The chain is built from TRBV3-1 (or the pseudogene TRBV3-2) and TRBJ2-5, with D hard to call. The CDR3 is 14 residues long. Germline CDR1 reads LGHDT; CDR2 reads YNNKEL (reference sequence). V was clipped by 1 base and J by 0 bases, with 6 bases between them. As DNA, the CDR3 is TGTGCCAGCAGCCAAGCGGCGGACCAAGAGACCCAGTACTTC. It translates to CASSQAADQETQYF.

This clone has just one count. V is TRBV11-3 and J is TRBJ2-3, with TRBD2 matching 11 bases. V shed 5 bases and J 4 bases; nucleotides not matched to a gene: 8. The CDR3 runs 16 residues. Germline V gene lookup returns CDR1 SGHNT and CDR2 YENEEA. The CDR3 DNA sequence: TGTGCCAGCAGCCCGGGACTAGCGGCGACAGCAGATACGCAGTATTTT. Its translation is CASSPGLAATADTQYF.

The rearrangement joins TRBV18 to TRBJ2-5; the match to TRBD2 covers 7 bases. The V gene's germline CDR1 is KGHSH and CDR2 LQKENI. This CDR3 comprises 15 residues. Unmatched junction bases numbered 5, after V lost 3 bases and J lost 1 base. The CDR3: CASSPSLAIQETQYF. The DNA for the CDR3 is TGTGCCAGCTCACCGTCACTAGCGATCCAAGAGACCCAGTACTTC. The full variable domain, its missing parts supplied by reference TRBV18 and TRBJ2-5, is NAGVMQNPRHLVRRRGQEARLRCSPMKGHSHVYWYRQLPEEGLKFMVYLQKENIIDESGMPKERFSAEFPKEGPSILRIQQVVRGDSAAYFCASSPSLAIQETQYFGPGTRLLVL.

The genes are TRBV5-6 and TRBJ2-5; weak D call: TRBD1 (5 bases). The CDR3 runs to 14 residues. CDR1 is SGHDT, CDR2 YYEEEE, per germline. V lost 1 base to trimming and J lost 2 bases, with 9 bases between them. CDR3 loop: CASSLYRIQETQYF. For the CDR3, the DNA is TGTGCCAGCAGCTTGTACAGGATACAAGAGACCCAGTACTTC. Looking up the rest from reference TRBV5-6 and TRBJ2-5 gives the full variable domain: DAGVTQSPTHLIKTRGQQVTLRCSPKSGHDTVSWYQQALGQGPQFIFQYYEEEERQRGNFPDRFSGHQFPNYSSELNVNALLLGDSALYLCASSLYRIQETQYFGPGTRLLVL.

CDR3: CSASSQQGRTYEQYF. DNA of the CDR3: TGCAGTGCTAGTAGCCAACAGGGCCGAACCTACGAGCAGTACTTC. This chain connects TRBV20-1 to TRBJ2-7, with D possibly TRBD1 on 6 matching bases. Trimming removed 3 bases at V and 2 bases at J, with 17 bases between. Germline assignment: CDR1 DFQATT and CDR2 SNEGSKA (reference sequence). CDR3 size: 15 residues.

The chain links TRBV2 to TRBJ1-6; no definite D call. This CDR3 has 13 amino acids. Trimming took off 5 bases at V and 7 bases at J, with 9 bases between the two ends. Germline V lookup: CDR1 SNHLY, CDR2 FYNNEI. Written as DNA, the CDR3 is TGTGCCAGCAGTCGGGGTCAAAATTCACCCCTCCACTTT. Its protein product is CASSRGQNSPLHF.

The chain recombines TRBV20-1 with TRBJ2-5; 8 nucleotides align to TRBD2. J gave up 5 bases and V 3 bases, and 11 bases lay outside the gene matches. In germline, CDR1 is DFQATT, CDR2 SNEGSKA (reference sequence). This CDR3 contains 15 residues. CDR3 loop: CSASRGDTGGETQYF. CDR3 DNA sequence: TGCAGTGCTAGTCGTGGGGACACGGGGGGGGAGACCCAGTACTTC.

This clone has just one count. The V and J genes are TRBV11-3 and TRBJ2-1, with TRBD1 identical over 7 bases. Germline CDR1 SGHNT, CDR2 YENEEA. This CDR3 contains 13 residues. V lost 4 bases to trimming and J lost 6 bases; unmatched junction nucleotides: 3. CDR3 in DNA: TGTGCCAGCAGCTCCTGGGACAGCAATGAGCAGTTCTTC. Translating it yields CASSSWDSNEQFF.

Concerning this clone itself: A read error may produce the germline difference seen at one junction end. This sequence joins TRBV14 and TRBJ2-5; a possible D gene is TRBD1 (6 bases). The CDR3 consists of 13 residues. The germline gives CDR1 SGHDN, CDR2 FVKESK. The CDR3 spells CASSQVRDTDSNF. CDR3 sequence (DNA): TGTGCCAGCAGCCAAGTCCGGGACACCGATAGCAACTTC.

The chain combines TRBV5-4 with TRBJ2-5, with D maybe TRBD2 (6 bases). Per the germline V gene, CDR1 is SGHNT and CDR2 is YYREEE (reference sequence). The CDR3 runs 14 residues. V shed 7 bases and J shed 5 bases, with 18 bases lying between them. The CDR3 DNA sequence: TGTGCCAGCGAAGAGGGGCCCGGAGGGGAGACCCAGTACTTC. This codes for CASEEGPGGETQYF.

The CDR3 DNA sequence: TGTGCCAGCAGTTTAAGGACAGGAGGGTATTGGGCTTTCTTT. Translating gives CASSLRTGGYWAFF. This chain links TRBV6-5 with TRBJ1-1, with 7 bases aligning to TRBD1. Germline CDR1 reads MNHEY; CDR2 reads SVGAGI. This CDR3 comprises 14 residues. V lost 4 bases to trimming and J lost 11 bases; unmatched junction nucleotides: 13.

The chain is built from TRBV2 and TRBJ2-5; 7 bases align to TRBD1. The V gene end was trimmed by 7 bases and the J gene end by 6 bases; junction bases not matched to a gene: 11. Germline V CDR1 and CDR2: SNHLY, FYNNEI. This CDR3 contains 14 residues. Here the CDR3 DNA reads TGTGCCAGCACCCTCGACAGGGATGTGAAGACCCAGTACTTC. Its translation is CASTLDRDVKTQYF.

V usage is TRBV18 and J usage is TRBJ1-1; D is possibly TRBD1 (6 bases). The CDR3 sequence is 15 residues long. V lost 3 bases to trimming and J lost 3 bases, with 14 bases between them. CDR1 KGHSH and CDR2 LQKENI come from the germline V gene. CDR3 sequence: CASSPSTGGYTEAFF. CDR3 in DNA: TGTGCCAGCTCACCTTCGACAGGTGGTTACACTGAAGCTTTCTTT.

J is TRBJ2-1 and V is TRBV6-5; 8 bases line up with TRBD1. The CDR3 runs to 12 residues. The germline V gene encodes CDR1 MNHEY and CDR2 SVGAGI. Trimming at V came to 11 bases and at J to 8 bases, leaving 8 bases not matched to a gene. CDR3 in DNA: TGTGCCGGACGATTGACAGGGGATGAGCAGTTCTTC. Its protein is CAGRLTGDEQFF.

V usage is TRBV10-3 and J usage is TRBJ2-3, with 11 bases matching TRBD1. Germline V gene lookup returns CDR1 ENHRY and CDR2 SYGVKD. V dropped 11 bases and J dropped 5; count of bases not matched to a gene: 9. The CDR3 sequence is 14 residues long. As DNA, the CDR3 is TGTGCCGCCGAATCCGGGACAGGGGGAGATACGCAGTATTTT. Residues: CAAESGTGGDTQYF.

The chain joins TRBV14 to TRBJ2-7; 12 bases match TRBD1. This CDR3 is built from 15 residues. Germline CDR1 is SGHDN and CDR2 is FVKESK. With 1 base clipped from V and 9 bases from J, the junction kept 7 bases outside the gene matches. The CDR3 sequence: CASSQAGTGGRGQYF. The CDR3 nucleotides read TGTGCCAGCAGCCAAGCAGGGACAGGGGGCCGGGGGCAGTACTTC.

The V and J genes are TRBV18 and TRBJ2-7; 8 bases line up with TRBD1. The CDR3 runs to 14 residues. CDR1 is KGHSH, CDR2 LQKENI, per germline. V lost 2 bases and J lost 4; bases outside the gene matches: 4. CDR3 sequence (DNA): TGTGCCAGCTCACCAGGGGACAGGCGATACGAGCAGTACTTC. This translates into CASSPGDRRYEQYF.

This chain links TRBV9 with TRBJ2-7; a weak D match, TRBD2 (6 bases). V shed 0 bases and J shed 0 bases, with 10 bases lying between them. CDR3 length equals 15 residues. Germline values: CDR1 SGDLS, CDR2 YYNGEE. CDR3 sequence (DNA): TGTGCCAGCAGCGTAGGAGGAGGGAACTCCTACGAGCAGTACTTC. The encoded protein is CASSVGGGNSYEQYF.

The J gene is TRBJ2-7, the V gene TRBV12-5; weak D call: TRBD1 (6 bases). Trimming pared 5 bases from V and 5 bases from J, leaving 10 bases between. The CDR3 is 12 amino acids. CDR1 is LGHNT and CDR2 is FRNRAP in the germline V gene. CDR3 loop: CASGRTGNEQYF. As DNA, the CDR3 is TGTGCTAGTGGTCGAACAGGGAACGAGCAGTACTTC.

The chain carries TRBV4-1 and TRBJ1-5; 7 nucleotides align to TRBD1. The CDR3 is made up of 15 amino acids. Germline CDR1 is MGHRA and CDR2 is YSYEKL. V lost 4 bases to trimming and J lost 4 bases; unmatched junction nucleotides: 7. Here the CDR3 DNA reads TGCGCCAGCAGCCGCGACAGGGTGGGTAATCAGCCCCAGCATTTT. This codes for CASSRDRVGNQPQHF.

The chain uses TRBV12-3 or TRBV12-4 and TRBJ1-4, with TRBD1 matching over 7 bases. Germline trimming cut 7 bases from V and 13 bases from J; bases unmatched to any gene: 9. The CDR3 extends over 12 amino acids. CDR3 in amino acids: CASKGATGRLFF. The CDR3 bases are TGTGCCAGCAAGGGGGCCACTGGGAGACTGTTTTTT.

This CDR3 reads CASSQRGGAGPDTQYF. CDR3 nucleotides: TGCGCCAGCAGCCAACGCGGGGGGGCCGGTCCCGATACGCAGTATTTT. The V gene is TRBV4-1, the J gene TRBJ2-3; 9 nucleotides agree with TRBD2. V lost 2 bases to trimming and J lost 6 bases; unmatched junction nucleotides: 9. The CDR3 length is 16 residues. The germline CDR1 and CDR2 sequences are MGHRA and YSYEKL.